This T cell receptor beta chain was obtained from a study of cytomegalovirus exposure and HLA in healthy donors. Study-level background: The early release's HLA-typed donors yielded some 85 million unique TCRs.

With respect to this clone: The target antigen is unknown.

V was trimmed by 3 bases and J by 7 bases, leaving 12 bases between them. Germline V gene sequence: CDR1 SGHDN, CDR2 FVKESK. CDR3 length: 13 amino acids. Findings and limits, study-wide: Within a later analysis, the majority of CMV-associated TCR beta chains appeared HLA-restricted. Per a later analysis, 15,000 to 20,000 TCR beta sequences showed association with HLA alleles at 0.05 false discovery rate. Later genetic work tied a missense DCLRE1C variant to beta-chain V and J trimming.

The PCR had 60 Vbeta and 13 Jbeta primers. Data came from immunoSEQ multiplex PCR; TCRdb stores just in-frame clones and leaves some out. Its clone listing holds approximately 140,000 clones. The chain links TRBV14 to TRBJ1-1; D may be TRBD1 (5 bases). The sample was PBMCs. This receptor was obtained from a woman aged 18-29 years in good health and CMV-seronegative. CDR3: CASSHYDSVEAFF. The CDR3 DNA reads TGTGCCAGCAGCCATTACGACAGTGTTGAAGCTTTCTTT.